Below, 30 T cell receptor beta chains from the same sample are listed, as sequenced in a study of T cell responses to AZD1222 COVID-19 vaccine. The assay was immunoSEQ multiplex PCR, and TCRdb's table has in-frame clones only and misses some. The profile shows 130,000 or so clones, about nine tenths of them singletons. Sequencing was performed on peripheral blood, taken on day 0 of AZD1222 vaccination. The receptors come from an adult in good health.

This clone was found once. The DNA of the CDR3 is TGTGCCAGCAGCTCCTCCGCGTGGAACACCGGGGAGCTGTTTTTT. Translating it yields CASSSSAWNTGELFF. The chain uses TRBV5-4 and TRBJ2-2; D call uncertain. The CDR3 has 15 amino acids. The V and J ends lost 3 bases and 1 base respectively, with 10 bases between them. In germline, CDR1 is SGHNT, CDR2 YYREEE (reference sequence).

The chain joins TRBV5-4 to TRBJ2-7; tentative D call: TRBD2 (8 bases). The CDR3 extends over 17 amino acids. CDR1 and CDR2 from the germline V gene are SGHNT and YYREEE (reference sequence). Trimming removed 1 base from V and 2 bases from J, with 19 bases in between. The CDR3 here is CASSLLAGGGGPYEQYF. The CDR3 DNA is TGTGCCAGCAGCTTGTTGGCGGGGGGAGGGGGCCCCTACGAGCAGTACTTC.

CDR3 nucleotide sequence: TGTGCCAGCAGAGGGACAGGGGACTACGAGCAGTACTTC. Translated, it gives CASRGTGDYEQYF. The V gene is TRBV27, the J gene TRBJ2-7; 10 positions match TRBD1. The CDR3 has 13 residues. V shed 6 bases and J 3 bases; nucleotides not matched to a gene: 2. Germline CDR1 MNHEY, CDR2 SMNVEV (reference sequence).

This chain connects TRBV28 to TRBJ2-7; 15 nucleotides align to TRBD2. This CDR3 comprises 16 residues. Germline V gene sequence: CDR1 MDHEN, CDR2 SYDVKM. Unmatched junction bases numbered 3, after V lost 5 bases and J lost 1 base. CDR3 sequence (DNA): TGTGCCAGCAGTCCAGGGACTAGCGGGAGGTCCTACGAGCAGTACTTC. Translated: CASSPGTSGRSYEQYF.

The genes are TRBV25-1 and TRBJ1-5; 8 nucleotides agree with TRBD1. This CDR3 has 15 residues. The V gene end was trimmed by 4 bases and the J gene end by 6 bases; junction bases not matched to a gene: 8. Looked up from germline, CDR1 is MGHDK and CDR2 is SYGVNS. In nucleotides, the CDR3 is TGTGCCAGCAGTGCTACCGGACAGGGCGGTCAGCCCCAGCATTTT. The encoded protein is CASSATGQGGQPQHF. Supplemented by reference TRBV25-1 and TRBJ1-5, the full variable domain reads EADIYQTPRYLVIGTGKKITLECSQTMGHDKMYWYQQDPGMELHLIHYSYGVNSTEKGDLSSESTVSRIRTEHFPLTLESARPSHTSQYLCASSATGQGGQPQHFGDGTRLSIL.

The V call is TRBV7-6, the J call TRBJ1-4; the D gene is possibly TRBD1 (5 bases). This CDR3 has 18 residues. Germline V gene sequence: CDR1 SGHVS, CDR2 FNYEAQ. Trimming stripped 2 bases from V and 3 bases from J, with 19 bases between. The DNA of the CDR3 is TGTGCCAGCAGCTTAAGTTGGCGAGGTCGAGGGGCTAATGAAAAACTGTTTTTT. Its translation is CASSLSWRGRGANEKLFF. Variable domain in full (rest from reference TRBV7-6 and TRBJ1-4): GAGVSQSPRYKVTKRGQDVALRCDPISGHVSLYWYRQALGQGPEFLTYFNYEAQQDKSGLPNDRFSAERPEGSISTLTIQRTEQRDSAMYRCASSLSWRGRGANEKLFFGSGTQLSVL.

This chain's CDR3 is CASSLLRGSHQPQHF. Here the CDR3 DNA reads TGTGCCAGCAGTTTACTTCGAGGGTCCCACCAGCCCCAGCATTTT. This sequence joins TRBV28 and TRBJ1-5; no reliable D call. The CDR3 spans 15 residues. CDR1 is MDHEN and CDR2 is SYDVKM in the germline V gene. V lost 2 bases and J lost 7, with 15 bases in between.

The chain's CDR3 is CASSPGTGFGNEQFF. The CDR3 bases are TGTGCCAGCAGCCCAGGGACAGGGTTCGGCAATGAGCAGTTCTTC. The chain links TRBV11-2 to TRBJ2-1, with TRBD1 identical over 9 bases. Germline V CDR1 and CDR2: SGHAT, FQNNGV. V shed 5 bases and J 6 bases; nucleotides not matched to a gene: 8. This CDR3 region has 15 residues.

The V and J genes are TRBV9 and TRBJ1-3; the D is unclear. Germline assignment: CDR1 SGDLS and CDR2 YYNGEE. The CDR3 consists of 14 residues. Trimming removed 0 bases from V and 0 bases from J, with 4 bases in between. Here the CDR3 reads CASSVEPSGNTIYF. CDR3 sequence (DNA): TGTGCCAGCAGCGTAGAGCCCTCTGGAAACACCATATATTTT.

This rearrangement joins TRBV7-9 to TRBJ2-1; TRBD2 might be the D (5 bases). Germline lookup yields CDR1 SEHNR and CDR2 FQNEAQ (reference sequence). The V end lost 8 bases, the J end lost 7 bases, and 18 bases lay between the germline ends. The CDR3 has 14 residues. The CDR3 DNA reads TGTGCCAGCGACGACCTAGCTGTCTTGAATGAGCAGTTCTTC. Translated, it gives CASDDLAVLNEQFF.

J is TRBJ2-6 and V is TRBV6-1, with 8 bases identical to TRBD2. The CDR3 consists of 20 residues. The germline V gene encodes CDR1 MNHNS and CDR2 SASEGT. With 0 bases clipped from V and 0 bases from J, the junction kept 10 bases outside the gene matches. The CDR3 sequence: CASSEASGGPRSSGANVLTF. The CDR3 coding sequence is TGTGCCAGCAGTGAAGCGTCGGGGGGGCCCCGAAGCTCTGGGGCCAACGTCCTGACTTTC.

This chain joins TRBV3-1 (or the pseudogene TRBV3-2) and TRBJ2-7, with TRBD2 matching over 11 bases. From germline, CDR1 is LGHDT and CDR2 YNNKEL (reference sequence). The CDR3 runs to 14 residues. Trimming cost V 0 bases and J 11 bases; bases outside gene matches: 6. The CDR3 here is CASSQDLAGGPKYF. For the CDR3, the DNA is TGTGCCAGCAGCCAAGACTTAGCGGGAGGGCCTAAGTACTTC.

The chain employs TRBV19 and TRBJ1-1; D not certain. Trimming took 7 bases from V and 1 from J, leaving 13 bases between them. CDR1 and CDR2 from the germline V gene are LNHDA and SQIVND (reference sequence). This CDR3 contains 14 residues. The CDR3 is CASTDEGKNTEAFF. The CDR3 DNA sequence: TGTGCCAGTACCGATGAGGGCAAGAACACTGAAGCTTTCTTT.

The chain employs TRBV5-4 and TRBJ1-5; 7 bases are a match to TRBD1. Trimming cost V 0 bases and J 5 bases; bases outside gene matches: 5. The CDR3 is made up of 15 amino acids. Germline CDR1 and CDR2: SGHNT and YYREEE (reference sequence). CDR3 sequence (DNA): TGTGCCAGCAGCTTGGAGGCAGGGGGACATCAGCCCCAGCATTTT. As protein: CASSLEAGGHQPQHF.

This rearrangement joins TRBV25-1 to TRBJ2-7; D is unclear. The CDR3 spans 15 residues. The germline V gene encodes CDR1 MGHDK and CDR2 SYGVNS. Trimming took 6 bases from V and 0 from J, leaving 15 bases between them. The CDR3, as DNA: TGTGCCAGCAGCCGGAAGGTTGGTTTCTCCTACGAGCAGTACTTC. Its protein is CASSRKVGFSYEQYF.

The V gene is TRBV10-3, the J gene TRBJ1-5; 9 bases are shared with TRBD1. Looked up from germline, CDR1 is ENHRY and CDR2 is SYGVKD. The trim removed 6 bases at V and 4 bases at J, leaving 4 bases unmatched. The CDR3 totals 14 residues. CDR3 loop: CAISPGQGNQPQHF. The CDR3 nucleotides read TGTGCCATCAGCCCAGGACAGGGGAATCAGCCCCAGCATTTT.

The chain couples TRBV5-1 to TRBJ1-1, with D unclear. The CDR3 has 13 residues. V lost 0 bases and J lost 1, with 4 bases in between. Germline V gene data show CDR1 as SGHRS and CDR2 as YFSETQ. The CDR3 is CASSLERNTEAFF. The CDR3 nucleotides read TGCGCCAGCAGCTTGGAGAGGAACACTGAAGCTTTCTTT.

Here the CDR3 reads CASSLTRINEQFF. The CDR3 bases are TGTGCCAGCAGCTTAACCCGGATCAATGAGCAGTTCTTC. The chain uses TRBV7-2 and TRBJ2-1; D unresolved. The CDR3 covers 13 residues. The V gene lost 2 bases and the J gene lost 6 bases, with 8 bases spanning the gap. Germline V CDR1 and CDR2: SGHTA, FQGNSA.

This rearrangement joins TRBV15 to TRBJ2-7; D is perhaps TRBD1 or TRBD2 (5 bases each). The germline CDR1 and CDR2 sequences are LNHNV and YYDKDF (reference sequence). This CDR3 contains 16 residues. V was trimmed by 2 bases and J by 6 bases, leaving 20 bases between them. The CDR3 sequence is CATSRTRGQPLTEQYF. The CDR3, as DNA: TGTGCCACCAGCAGAACGAGGGGCCAGCCTTTGACCGAGCAGTACTTC. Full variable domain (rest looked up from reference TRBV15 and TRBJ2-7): DAMVIQNPRYQVTQFGKPVTLSCSQTLNHNVMYWYQQKSSQAPKLLFHYYDKDFNNEADTPDNFQSRRPNTSFCFLDIRSPGLGDTAMYLCATSRTRGQPLTEQYFGPGTRLTVT.

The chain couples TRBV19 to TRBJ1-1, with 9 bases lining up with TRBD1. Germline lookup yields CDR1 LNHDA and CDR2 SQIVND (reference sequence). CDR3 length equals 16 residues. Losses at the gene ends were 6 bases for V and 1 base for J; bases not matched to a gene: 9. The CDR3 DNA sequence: TGTGCCAGTAGCACTCTACAGGGGGCGGCGAACACTGAAGCTTTCTTT. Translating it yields CASSTLQGAANTEAFF.

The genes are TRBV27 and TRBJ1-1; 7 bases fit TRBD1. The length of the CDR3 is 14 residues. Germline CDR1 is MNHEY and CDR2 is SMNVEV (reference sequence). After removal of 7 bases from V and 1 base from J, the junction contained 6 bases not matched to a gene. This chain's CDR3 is CASTWGTANTEAFF. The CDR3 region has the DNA TGTGCCAGCACTTGGGGGACAGCGAACACTGAAGCTTTCTTT.

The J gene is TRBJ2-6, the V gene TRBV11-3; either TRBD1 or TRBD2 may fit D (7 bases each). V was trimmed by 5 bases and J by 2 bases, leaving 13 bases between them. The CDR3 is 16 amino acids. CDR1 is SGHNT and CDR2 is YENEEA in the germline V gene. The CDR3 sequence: CASSPGGATGANVLTF. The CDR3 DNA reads TGTGCCAGCAGCCCAGGGGGGGCCACTGGGGCCAACGTCCTGACTTTC. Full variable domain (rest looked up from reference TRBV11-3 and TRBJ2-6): EAGVVQSPRYKIIEKKQPVAFWCNPISGHNTLYWYLQNLGQGPELLIRYENEEAVDDSQLPKDRFSAERLKGVDSTLKIQPAELGDSAVYLCASSPGGATGANVLTFGAGSRLTVL.

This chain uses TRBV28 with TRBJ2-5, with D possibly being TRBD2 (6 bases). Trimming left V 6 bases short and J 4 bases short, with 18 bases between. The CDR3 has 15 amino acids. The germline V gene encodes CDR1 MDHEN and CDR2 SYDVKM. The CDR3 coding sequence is TGTGCCAGCAGCAATCCGGGACTCCCTGGAGAGACCCAGTACTTC. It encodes CASSNPGLPGETQYF.

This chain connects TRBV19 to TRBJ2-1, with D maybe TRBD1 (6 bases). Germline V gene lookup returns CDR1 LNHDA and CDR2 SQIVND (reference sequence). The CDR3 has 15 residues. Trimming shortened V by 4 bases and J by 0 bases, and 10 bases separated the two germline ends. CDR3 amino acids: CASSRQASSYNEQFF. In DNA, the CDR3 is TGTGCCAGTAGTAGACAGGCCAGCTCCTACAATGAGCAGTTCTTC.

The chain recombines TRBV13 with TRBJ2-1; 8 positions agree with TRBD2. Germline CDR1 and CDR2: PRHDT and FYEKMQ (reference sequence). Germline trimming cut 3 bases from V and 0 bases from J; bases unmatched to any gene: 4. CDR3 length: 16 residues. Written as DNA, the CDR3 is TGTGCCAGCAGCTTGACTAGCGAGTCCTCCTACAATGAGCAGTTCTTC. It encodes CASSLTSESSYNEQFF.

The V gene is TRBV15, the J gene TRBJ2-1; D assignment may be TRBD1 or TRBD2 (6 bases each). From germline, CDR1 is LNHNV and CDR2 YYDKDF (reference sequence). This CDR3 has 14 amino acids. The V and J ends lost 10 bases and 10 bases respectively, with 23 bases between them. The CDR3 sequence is CASSAGVKGGEQFF. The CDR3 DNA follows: TGTGCCAGCTCGGCCGGCGTCAAAGGGGGGGAGCAGTTCTTC.

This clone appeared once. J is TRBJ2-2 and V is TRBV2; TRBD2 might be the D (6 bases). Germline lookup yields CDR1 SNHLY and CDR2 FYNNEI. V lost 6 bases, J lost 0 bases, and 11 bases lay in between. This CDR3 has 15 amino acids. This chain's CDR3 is CASRGDSTNTGELFF. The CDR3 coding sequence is TGTGCCAGCAGGGGGGACTCTACGAACACCGGGGAGCTGTTTTTT.

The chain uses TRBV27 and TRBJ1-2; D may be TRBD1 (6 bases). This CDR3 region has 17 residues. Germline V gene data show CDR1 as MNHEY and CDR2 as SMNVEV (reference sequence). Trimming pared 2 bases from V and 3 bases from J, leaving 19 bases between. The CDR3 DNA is TGTGCCAGCAGTTTACTACCACCCCTGACAGGTGACTATGGCTACACCTTC. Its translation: CASSLLPPLTGDYGYTF.

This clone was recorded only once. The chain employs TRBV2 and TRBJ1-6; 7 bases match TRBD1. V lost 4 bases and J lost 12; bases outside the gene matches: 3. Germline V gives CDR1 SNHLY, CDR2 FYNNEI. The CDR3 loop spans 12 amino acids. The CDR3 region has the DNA TGTGCCAGCAGTGCCCAGGGGGGACCCCTCCACTTT. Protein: CASSAQGGPLHF.

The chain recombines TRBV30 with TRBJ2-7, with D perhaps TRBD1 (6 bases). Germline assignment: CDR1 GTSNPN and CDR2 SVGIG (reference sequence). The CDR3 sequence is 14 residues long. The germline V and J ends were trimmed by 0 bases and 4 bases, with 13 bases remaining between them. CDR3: CAWSVRTGLYEQYF. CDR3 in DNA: TGTGCCTGGAGTGTACGAACAGGGCTTTACGAGCAGTACTTC.